The clone carrying this T cell receptor (beta chain) came up many times. Unique molecular identifiers, one per molecule, were present on every TCR cDNA molecule. Via MiXCR, TCRdb re-called the 5' RACE reads, giving one row per CDR3 protein. The table lists about 39,000 distinct CDR3 sequences, roughly 5.8% of them singletons. These data come from a study of spatial heterogeneity in lung cancer. For the study at large: Alpha-chain detections were consistently fewer than beta-chain detections among the sequences.

The V gene's germline CDR1 is MNHNY and CDR2 SVGAGI (reference sequence). V was pared by 2 bases and J by 0 bases, with 7 bases of the junction left unmatched. CDR3 length: 17 amino acids. Time point reported: sample taken at primary tumor resection. Frozen PBMC, nontumor lung or tumor provided whole RNA, which was sequenced unsorted. Samples came from 72 TRACERx patients with untreated early-stage lung cancer. This specimen consisted of PBMCs, obtained at surgery. This receptor was identified in a male donor with early-stage non-small cell lung cancer. The chain has TRBV6-6 and TRBJ2-3; TRBD2 matches 8 bases. The CDR3 DNA follows: TGTGCCAGCAGTTACCCCGGCGGCGGGGGGAGCACAGATACGCAGTATTTT. Translated: CASSYPGGGGSTDTQYF.